One and the same sample provided the 5 T cell receptor beta chains below, sequenced in a study of T cell responses to AZD1222 COVID-19 vaccine. Sequencing was performed with immunoSEQ multiplex PCR; in TCRdb, only in-frame clones are kept and a portion is missing. The sample holds fewer than 90,000 clones, about 93% seen once. The source was peripheral blood, collected 28 days after the second AZD1222 dose. The receptor source for this set is an adult who received the AZD1222 COVID-19 vaccine.

This clone occurred a few times. The chain is built from TRBV14 and TRBJ2-1; 12 positions match TRBD2. The CDR3 loop spans 21 amino acids. V trimming: 0 bases; J trimming: 7 bases; junction bases outside the gene matches: 19. Germline CDR1 SGHDN, CDR2 FVKESK. CDR3 sequence: CASSQDLTPETSGSWRNEQFF. The CDR3 coding sequence is TGTGCCAGCAGCCAAGATCTAACTCCTGAGACTAGCGGGAGTTGGAGAAATGAGCAGTTCTTC. Full variable domain (rest looked up from reference TRBV14 and TRBJ2-1): EAGVTQFPSHSVIEKGQTVTLRCDPISGHDNLYWYRRVMGKEIKFLLHFVKESKQDESGMPNNRFLAERTGGTYSTLKVQPAELEDSGVYFCASSQDLTPETSGSWRNEQFFGPGTRLTVL.

V and J are TRBV27 and TRBJ2-1; TRBD2 aligns across 10 bases. This CDR3 contains 16 residues. J was trimmed by 7 bases and V by 5 bases; bases with no gene match: 11. Germline loops: CDR1 MNHEY, CDR2 SMNVEV (reference sequence). The CDR3 region is CASSPSGAGGWNEQFF. In DNA, the CDR3 is TGTGCCAGCAGTCCAAGTGGAGCGGGAGGGTGGAATGAGCAGTTCTTC.

CDR3 DNA sequence: TGTGCCAGCAGCCCAGGACTAGCGGACTCCTACGAGCAGTACTTC. This encodes CASSPGLADSYEQYF. This chain joins TRBV4-2 and TRBJ2-7; 10 bases agree with TRBD2. Germline CDR1 LGHNA, CDR2 YNFKEQ. V lost 4 bases, J lost 0 bases, and 3 bases stayed unmatched. There are 15 residues in the CDR3.

The sample holds one count of this clone. The chain has TRBV6-5 and TRBJ1-3; a possible D gene is TRBD1 (6 bases). The CDR3 loop spans 15 amino acids. Germline V gives CDR1 MNHEY, CDR2 SVGAGI. Trimming pared 6 bases from V and 0 bases from J, leaving 12 bases between. The CDR3, as DNA: TGTGCCAGCAGGCGGACAGTTAGCTCTGGAAACACCATATATTTT. Encoded protein: CASRRTVSSGNTIYF.

This chain uses TRBV3-1 (or the pseudogene TRBV3-2) with TRBJ2-7; no clear D. V shed 3 bases and J shed 3 bases, with 9 bases lying between them. There are 13 residues in the CDR3. The germline V gene has CDR1 LGHDT and CDR2 YNNKEL (reference sequence). CDR3 region: CASSHAVDYEQYF. CDR3 sequence (DNA): TGTGCCAGCAGCCACGCGGTGGACTACGAGCAGTACTTC.